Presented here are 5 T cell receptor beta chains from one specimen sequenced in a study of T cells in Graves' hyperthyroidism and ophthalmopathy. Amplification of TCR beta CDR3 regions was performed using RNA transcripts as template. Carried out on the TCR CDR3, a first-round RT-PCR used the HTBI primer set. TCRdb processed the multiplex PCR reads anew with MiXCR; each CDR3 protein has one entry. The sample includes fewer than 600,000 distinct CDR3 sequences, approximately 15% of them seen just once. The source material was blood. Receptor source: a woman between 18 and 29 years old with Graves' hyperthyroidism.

The CDR3 DNA reads as TGCAGTGTGTCGGGGCAGGGAAGCCAGCCCCAGCATTTT. It is translated as CSVSGQGSQPQHF. The chain links TRBV20-1 to TRBJ1-5, with D tentatively TRBD1 (5 bases). This CDR3 spans 13 amino acids. V was pared by 7 bases and J by 7 bases, with 17 bases between. Germline assignment: CDR1 DFQATT and CDR2 SNEGSKA (reference sequence).

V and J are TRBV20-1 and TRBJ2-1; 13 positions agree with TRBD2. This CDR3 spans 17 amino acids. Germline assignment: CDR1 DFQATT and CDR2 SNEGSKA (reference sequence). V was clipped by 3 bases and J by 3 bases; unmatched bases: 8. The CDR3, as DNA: TGCAGTGCTAGTGGGACTAGCGGGAAAGTGGACTACAATGAGCAGTTCTTC. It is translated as CSASGTSGKVDYNEQFF.

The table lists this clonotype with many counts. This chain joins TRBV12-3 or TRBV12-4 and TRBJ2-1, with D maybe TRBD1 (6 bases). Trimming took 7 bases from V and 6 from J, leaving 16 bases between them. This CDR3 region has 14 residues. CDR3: CASIPQGFGNEQFF. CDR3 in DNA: TGTGCCAGCATTCCCCAGGGGTTCGGCAATGAGCAGTTCTTC.

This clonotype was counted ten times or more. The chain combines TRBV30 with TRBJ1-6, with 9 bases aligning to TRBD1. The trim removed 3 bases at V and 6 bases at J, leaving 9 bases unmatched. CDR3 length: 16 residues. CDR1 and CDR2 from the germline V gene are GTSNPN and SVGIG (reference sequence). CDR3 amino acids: CAWRPMGQGGNSPLHF. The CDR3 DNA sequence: TGTGCCTGGAGGCCCATGGGACAGGGTGGTAATTCACCCCTCCACTTT.

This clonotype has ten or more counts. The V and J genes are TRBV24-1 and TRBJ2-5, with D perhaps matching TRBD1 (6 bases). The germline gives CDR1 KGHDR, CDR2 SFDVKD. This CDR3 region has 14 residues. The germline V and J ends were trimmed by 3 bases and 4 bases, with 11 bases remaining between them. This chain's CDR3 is CATSDGGPPETQYF. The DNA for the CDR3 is TGTGCCACCAGTGATGGGGGCCCACCAGAGACCCAGTACTTC.